Shown below are 24 T cell receptor beta chains from a single sample sequenced in a study of beta chain features in type 1 diabetes. Sequenced material consisted of expressed TCRB transcripts (all of the isolated RNA was reverse transcribed). Generated by immunoSEQ multiplex PCR, the TCRdb table keeps only in-frame clones and is missing some. This table holds 150,000 to 170,000 clones, approximately 8.1% found once. What was sequenced was central memory CD4+ T cells from blood. These receptors came from a man aged 18 to 30 in good health.

This chain links TRBV18 with TRBJ2-7; D unresolved. The V end was cut by 0 bases, the J end by 4 bases, with 10 bases between. Per the germline V gene, CDR1 is KGHSH and CDR2 is LQKENI. CDR3 length equals 14 residues. The CDR3: CASSPPSGRYEQYF. CDR3 nucleotide sequence: TGTGCCAGCTCACCACCCTCGGGTCGGTACGAGCAGTACTTC.

The chain is built from TRBV18 and TRBJ2-5; 10 nucleotides line up with TRBD2. J lost 5 bases, V lost 3 bases, and 6 bases had no gene match. The CDR3 is made up of 15 amino acids. Germline values: CDR1 KGHSH, CDR2 LQKENI. CDR3 sequence (DNA): TGTGCCAGCTCACCGCCTCAGCGGGAGGGGGAGACCCAGTACTTC. Protein product: CASSPPQREGETQYF.

The chain couples TRBV30 to TRBJ2-5; the match to TRBD2 covers 7 bases. The CDR3 consists of 15 residues. V gave up 1 base and J gave up 0 bases; unmatched junction bases: 5. In germline, CDR1 is GTSNPN, CDR2 SVGIG (reference sequence). CDR3 sequence: CAWSAGTTYQETQYF. The CDR3 nucleotides are TGTGCCTGGAGTGCCGGGACTACATACCAAGAGACCCAGTACTTC. Based on the CDR3 plus reference TRBV30 and TRBJ2-5, the full variable domain is SQTIHQWPATLVQPVGSPLSLECTVEGTSNPNLYWYRQAAGRGLQLLFYSVGIGQISSEVPQNLSASRPQDRQFILSSKKLLLSDSGFYLCAWSAGTTYQETQYFGPGTRLLVL.

This clone occurred a few times. The chain combines TRBV7-3 with TRBJ2-6, with D uncertain. The germline V and J ends were trimmed by 5 bases and 4 bases, with 12 bases remaining between them. The CDR3 contains 15 residues. Germline values: CDR1 SGHTA, CDR2 FQGTGA. CDR3 nucleotide sequence: TGTGCCAGCAGCACCACAATATCCGGGGCCAACGTCCTGACTTTC. Its protein is CASSTTISGANVLTF.

This clone was seen only a few times. The chain is built from TRBV2 and TRBJ1-6; D call uncertain. The CDR3 loop spans 12 amino acids. Germline V gives CDR1 SNHLY, CDR2 FYNNEI. Trimming pared 2 bases from V and 11 bases from J, leaving 7 bases between. CDR3 sequence reads: CASSENPPPLHF. The CDR3 DNA sequence: TGTGCCAGCAGTGAAAATCCTCCACCCCTCCACTTT. The full variable domain, with the rest looked up from reference TRBV2 and TRBJ1-6, is EPEVTQTPSHQVTQMGQEVILRCVPISNHLYFYWYRQILGQKVEFLVSFYNNEISEKSEIFDDQFSVERPDGSNFTLKIRSTKLEDSAMYFCASSENPPPLHFGNGTRLTVT.

This clone has a handful of counts. V and J are TRBV10-3 and TRBJ1-1; tentatively, D is TRBD1 (5 bases). The CDR3 is 13 residues long. Trimming stripped 2 bases from V and 5 bases from J, with 9 bases between. Germline V gene data show CDR1 as ENHRY and CDR2 as SYGVKD. The CDR3 nucleotides read TGTGCCATCAGTGAGGGGGCTTGGACTGAAGCTTTCTTT. This codes for CAISEGAWTEAFF.

The table lists this clone with many counts. The chain joins TRBV7-2 to TRBJ2-6, with D unresolved. Looked up from germline, CDR1 is SGHTA and CDR2 is FQGNSA. This CDR3 spans 15 amino acids. Trimming stripped 3 bases from V and 0 bases from J, with 6 bases between. For the CDR3, the DNA is TGTGCCAGCAGCTTTCATCACTCTGGGGCCAACGTCCTGACTTTC. Its protein product is CASSFHHSGANVLTF. Supplemented by reference TRBV7-2 and TRBJ2-6, the full variable domain reads GAGVSQSPSNKVTEKGKDVELRCDPISGHTALYWYRQSLGQGLEFLIYFQGNSAPDKSGLPSDRFSAERTGGSVSTLTIQRTQQEDSAVYLCASSFHHSGANVLTFGAGSRLTVL.

This clone has ten or more counts. The chain uses TRBV6-6 and TRBJ2-3, with a weak D call TRBD1 (6 bases). There are 14 residues in the CDR3. Germline V gene lookup returns CDR1 MNHNY and CDR2 SVGAGI (reference sequence). V was trimmed by 6 bases and J by 2 bases, leaving 12 bases between them. CDR3 nucleotide sequence: TGTGCCAGCAGGCAGGGGCTATACACAGATACGCAGTATTTT. Translated, it gives CASRQGLYTDTQYF.

In its sample, this clone was seen a few times. The V gene is TRBV27, the J gene TRBJ1-4; 7 bases line up with TRBD1. Germline CDR1 MNHEY, CDR2 SMNVEV (reference sequence). The CDR3 has 14 residues. V dropped 5 bases and J dropped 0; count of bases not matched to a gene: 0. The CDR3 DNA sequence: TGTGCCAGCAGTGGGACAGCAACTAATGAAAAACTGTTTTTT. Translating gives CASSGTATNEKLFF.

This clone has more than one count but fewer than ten. Other DNA sequences in this sample translate to the same CDR3. The V call is TRBV2, the J call TRBJ2-3, with 10 bases that match TRBD2. CDR1 and CDR2 from the germline V gene are SNHLY and FYNNEI. This CDR3 is 14 amino acids long. The junction had 1 base not matched to a gene; V was cut back by 6 bases and J by 1 base. The chain's CDR3 is CASSLAGGTDTQYF. The CDR3, as DNA: TGTGCCAGCAGCCTAGCGGGGGGCACAGATACGCAGTATTTT.

At least ten counts were recorded for this clone. The rearrangement joins TRBV5-4 to TRBJ1-4, with 8 bases identical to TRBD1. The CDR3 totals 14 residues. Losses at the gene ends were 2 bases for V and 7 bases for J; bases not matched to a gene: 4. Per germline, CDR1 SGHNT and CDR2 YYREEE (reference sequence). CDR3 sequence: CASSFRGRSEKLFF. In nucleotides, the CDR3 is TGTGCCAGCAGCTTCAGGGGGCGAAGTGAAAAACTGTTTTTT.

The table lists this clone with many counts. This sequence joins TRBV4-3 and TRBJ1-1; D is perhaps TRBD1 (6 bases). V lost 1 base to trimming and J lost 4 bases, with 13 bases between them. CDR3 length: 15 residues. Germline V gives CDR1 LGHNA, CDR2 YSLEER. The CDR3 nucleotides read TGCGCCAGCAGCCAAGCACAGGGATATGGCACTGAAGCTTTCTTT. Translated: CASSQAQGYGTEAFF.

This rearrangement joins TRBV7-3 to TRBJ2-1; the match to TRBD2 covers 8 bases. The V gene's germline CDR1 is SGHTA and CDR2 FQGTGA. V shed 3 bases and J 9 bases; nucleotides not matched to a gene: 7. This CDR3 comprises 14 residues. CDR3: CASSFRGGQGEQFF. Here the CDR3 DNA reads TGTGCCAGCAGCTTCCGGGGGGGCCAGGGTGAGCAGTTCTTC.

J is TRBJ1-4 and V is TRBV10-3, with 8 bases aligning to TRBD1. Germline values: CDR1 ENHRY, CDR2 SYGVKD. This CDR3 contains 12 residues. J gave up 8 bases and V 11 bases, and 7 bases lay outside the gene matches. The CDR3: CALRQGREKLFF. DNA of the CDR3: TGTGCCCTAAGACAGGGGCGGGAAAAACTGTTTTTT.

The sample holds one count of this clone. This chain links TRBV15 with TRBJ2-3, with D tentatively TRBD1 (5 bases). This CDR3 spans 13 amino acids. Between the trimmed V and J ends, which lost 5 bases and 7 bases, there was a span of 13 bases. Germline V CDR1 and CDR2: LNHNV, YYDKDF (reference sequence). CDR3 region: CATSWAQGYTQYF. For the CDR3, the DNA is TGTGCCACCAGCTGGGCGCAGGGTTATACGCAGTATTTT.

Note on this clone: Different DNA sequences within this sample yield the same CDR3. The chain employs TRBV29-1 and TRBJ2-1; 9 bases line up with TRBD1. This CDR3 has 13 residues. Losses at the gene ends were 7 bases for V and 3 bases for J; bases not matched to a gene: 4. Germline-derived CDR1 and CDR2 are SQVTM and ANQGSEA. CDR3 amino acids: CSAGQGFYNEQFF. The CDR3 nucleotides read TGCAGCGCCGGACAGGGGTTCTACAATGAGCAGTTCTTC.

This clone was counted many times. The sample has other DNA sequences that encode this CDR3 too. The chain is built from TRBV30 and TRBJ1-5; TRBD1 is a possible D gene (6 bases). The germline V gene encodes CDR1 GTSNPN and CDR2 SVGIG (reference sequence). CDR3 size: 13 residues. V was clipped by 0 bases and J by 4 bases, with 7 bases between them. The CDR3 reads CAWSVGGNQPQHF. The CDR3 bases are TGTGCCTGGAGTGTAGGGGGAAATCAGCCCCAGCATTTT.

The sample holds a few counts of this clone. This chain uses TRBV5-1 with TRBJ1-2; 8 positions agree with TRBD1. Germline V gives CDR1 SGHRS, CDR2 YFSETQ. The V gene end was trimmed by 5 bases and the J gene end by 14 bases; junction bases not matched to a gene: 23. The CDR3 extends over 16 amino acids. Written as DNA, the CDR3 is TGCGCCAGCAGATCAACCCTGGGGGCAGGGGGCAGTTTTTATACCTTC. This encodes CASRSTLGAGGSFYTF. The full variable domain, in which reference TRBV5-1 and TRBJ1-2 provide the parts outside the CDR3, is KAGVTQTPRYLIKTRGQQVTLSCSPISGHRSVSWYQQTPGQGLQFLFEYFSETQRNKGNFPGRFSGRQFSNSRSEMNVSTLELGDSALYLCASRSTLGAGGSFYTFGSGTRLTVV.

The table lists this clone with a few counts. The chain joins TRBV29-1 to TRBJ1-2; 9 bases are shared with TRBD1. The CDR3 runs 14 residues. With 6 bases clipped from V and 1 base from J, the junction kept 6 bases outside the gene matches. Germline loops: CDR1 SQVTM, CDR2 ANQGSEA. The CDR3 DNA sequence: TGCAGCGTGGCGGGACAGGGCGGTAACTATGGCTACACCTTC. It yields the protein CSVAGQGGNYGYTF. The entire variable domain, with the rest obtained from reference TRBV29-1 and TRBJ1-2, is as follows: SAVISQKPSRDICQRGTSLTIQCQVDSQVTMMFWYRQQPGQSLTLIATANQGSEATYESGFVIDKFPISRPNLTFSTLTVSNMSPEDSSIYLCSVAGQGGNYGYTFGSGTRLTVV.

Only a few counts were recorded for this clone. The chain couples TRBV28 to TRBJ2-7, with 9 bases matching TRBD1. This CDR3 has 14 residues. The V gene end was trimmed by 3 bases and the J gene end by 2 bases; junction bases not matched to a gene: 2. CDR1 is MDHEN, CDR2 SYDVKM, per germline. Here the CDR3 DNA reads TGTGCCAGCAGTTTGAGACAGGGGGCCTACGAGCAGTACTTC. This sequence encodes CASSLRQGAYEQYF.

The V and J genes are TRBV7-8 and TRBJ2-2; D remains ambiguous. The germline CDR1 and CDR2 sequences are SGHVS and FQNEAQ. The CDR3 covers 15 residues. The V end was cut by 5 bases, the J end by 6 bases, with 16 bases between. The CDR3 bases are TGTGCCAGCAGCGGGCAAGGAATACTTTCCGGGGAGCTGTTTTTT. This translates into CASSGQGILSGELFF.

This clone was seen only a few times. The gene calls are TRBV10-2 and TRBJ2-5, with no clear D. The end of the DNA aligns better with TRBJ2-7, so the J call may be wrong. Germline V gene sequence: CDR1 WSHSY, CDR2 SAAADI. The CDR3 is 13 amino acids. CDR3 protein: CASSGRSSYEQYF. CDR3 in DNA: TGCGCCAGCAGTGGGCGGTCGTCCTACGAGCAGTACTTC.

This clone turned up a few times. J is TRBJ2-2 and V is TRBV5-6; 9 positions match TRBD2. Per the germline V gene, CDR1 is SGHDT and CDR2 is YYEEEE. Trimming cost V 0 bases and J 0 bases; bases outside gene matches: 0. The CDR3 has 16 residues. CDR3 sequence: CASSLGLAANTGELFF. CDR3 coding DNA: TGTGCCAGCAGCTTGGGACTAGCGGCGAACACCGGGGAGCTGTTTTTT.

This clone was observed at least ten times. CDR3 in amino acids: CASQNTGANSPLHF. DNA of the CDR3: TGTGCCAGCCAGAATACAGGGGCCAATTCACCCCTCCACTTT. The chain couples TRBV19 to TRBJ1-6; 7 bases match TRBD1. This CDR3 is built from 14 residues. The germline gives CDR1 LNHDA, CDR2 SQIVND (reference sequence). J lost 7 bases, V lost 9 bases, and 9 bases had no gene match.